The next 32 T cell receptor beta chains were all read from a single sample in a study of cytomegalovirus exposure and HLA in healthy donors. PCR primers comprised 60 Vbeta and 13 Jbeta primers. TCRdb's table, derived via immunoSEQ multiplex PCR, lists solely in-frame clones and lacks some. The sample comprises 100,000 or so clones, 70% to 80% of which are singletons, and around 9.6% rests with the top ten. The sequenced sample consisted of PBMCs. The receptors derive from a male donor in good health and CMV-seropositive.

As for this clone: Other nucleotide sequences from this sample produce the same CDR3. The gene calls are TRBV4-2 and TRBJ2-1; D may be TRBD1 (7 bases). Germline lookup yields CDR1 LGHNA and CDR2 YNFKEQ. This CDR3 is built from 16 residues. V dropped 1 base and J dropped 7 bases, with 17 bases sitting between them. The CDR3 DNA sequence: TGTGCCAGCAGCCAAGTAGGAGGGGGCGCGGGAAATGAGCAGTTCTTC. Its protein product is CASSQVGGGAGNEQFF.

The CDR3 reads CASSDEQEGEKLFF. CDR3 nucleotides: TGTGCCAGCAGTGACGAACAGGAGGGCGAAAAACTGTTTTTT. The genes are TRBV2 and TRBJ1-4; maybe TRBD1 (5 bases). V lost 3 bases and J lost 8, with 13 bases in between. The CDR3 runs to 14 residues. Germline V lookup: CDR1 SNHLY, CDR2 FYNNEI.

This clone was seen only a few times. The genes are TRBV7-6 and TRBJ1-1; D might be TRBD1 (5 bases). With 1 base removed from V and 5 bases from J, the gap between germline ends came to 11 bases. CDR1 is SGHVS and CDR2 is FNYEAQ in the germline V gene. This CDR3 comprises 14 residues. Written as DNA, the CDR3 is TGTGCCAGCAGCTTAGGAGGGGCGGGAACTGAAGCTTTCTTT. It codes for CASSLGGAGTEAFF.

This rearrangement joins TRBV5-1 to TRBJ1-1; 8 nucleotides match TRBD1. Germline CDR1 SGHRS, CDR2 YFSETQ. The junction had 7 bases not matched to a gene; V was cut back by 4 bases and J by 5 bases. This CDR3 spans 14 amino acids. CDR3 bases: TGCGCCAGCAGCGTACAGGGGGGTAAAACTGAAGCTTTCTTT. It specifies CASSVQGGKTEAFF. Full variable domain (rest looked up from reference TRBV5-1 and TRBJ1-1): KAGVTQTPRYLIKTRGQQVTLSCSPISGHRSVSWYQQTPGQGLQFLFEYFSETQRNKGNFPGRFSGRQFSNSRSEMNVSTLELGDSALYLCASSVQGGKTEAFFGQGTRLTVV.

This clone was seen only a few times. The chain joins TRBV2 to TRBJ1-2; 10 bases align to TRBD1. The trim removed 7 bases at V and 7 bases at J, leaving 9 bases unmatched. The CDR3 runs to 14 residues. Per germline, CDR1 SNHLY and CDR2 FYNNEI. This chain's CDR3 is CASTPGQGLGGYTF. DNA of the CDR3: TGTGCCAGCACCCCGGGACAGGGGCTTGGTGGCTACACCTTC.

This sequence joins TRBV4-1 and TRBJ2-7; 8 nucleotides line up with TRBD1. Germline CDR1 and CDR2: MGHRA and YSYEKL. The junction had 3 bases not matched to a gene; V was cut back by 3 bases and J by 2 bases. This CDR3 is 14 amino acids long. In nucleotides, the CDR3 is TGCGCCAGCAGCCATCGGACAGGGACCTACGAGCAGTACTTC. It codes for CASSHRTGTYEQYF.

This rearrangement joins TRBV9 to TRBJ2-1; 8 bases map to TRBD2. Looked up from germline, CDR1 is SGDLS and CDR2 is YYNGEE. Trimming took 0 bases from V and 8 from J; bases not matched to a gene: 4. The CDR3 has 14 amino acids. The CDR3 nucleotides read TGTGCCAGCAGCGTAGGAGAAGCGGGAGATGAGCAGTTCTTC. It codes for CASSVGEAGDEQFF.

The chain uses TRBV10-3 and TRBJ2-7, with 7 nucleotides matching TRBD1. The junction had 5 bases not matched to a gene; V was cut back by 6 bases and J by 3 bases. The CDR3 spans 13 residues. The germline gives CDR1 ENHRY, CDR2 SYGVKD. In DNA form, the CDR3 reads TGTGCCATCAGGGGGACAGCCGGCTACGAGCAGTACTTC. Protein: CAIRGTAGYEQYF.

This clone has just a few counts. The V and J genes are TRBV14 and TRBJ2-3; 10 bases are shared with TRBD2. The CDR3 is 14 residues long. From germline, CDR1 is SGHDN and CDR2 FVKESK. After removal of 9 bases from V and 3 bases from J, the junction contained 6 bases not matched to a gene. The CDR3 here is CARTLAGVTDTQYF. CDR3 sequence (DNA): TGTGCCAGGACCCTAGCGGGAGTAACAGATACGCAGTATTTT.

The chain uses TRBV5-1 and TRBJ2-3; the match to TRBD2 covers 9 bases. The ends lost 0 bases at V and 5 bases at J; junction bases unmatched: 1. Per the germline V gene, CDR1 is SGHRS and CDR2 is YFSETQ. The CDR3 has 14 amino acids. CDR3 protein: CASSLEREEDTQYF. CDR3 bases: TGCGCCAGCAGCTTGGAGCGGGAGGAAGATACGCAGTATTTT.

CDR3 sequence: CAISEPGLAHYNEQFF. The CDR3 coding sequence is TGTGCCATCAGTGAGCCTGGACTAGCGCACTACAATGAGCAGTTCTTC. The chain joins TRBV10-3 to TRBJ2-1, with 9 bases identical to TRBD2. The CDR3 is made up of 16 amino acids. V lost 2 bases, J lost 3 bases, and 5 bases stayed unmatched. Looked up from germline, CDR1 is ENHRY and CDR2 is SYGVKD.

The chain links TRBV7-2 to TRBJ2-4; 9 nucleotides line up with TRBD1. Germline V CDR1 and CDR2: SGHTA, FQGNSA. The CDR3 has 11 amino acids. V lost 9 bases, J lost 9 bases, and 3 bases stayed unmatched. CDR3 sequence reads: CASDRGGIQYF. The CDR3 DNA reads TGTGCCAGTGACAGGGGGGGCATTCAGTACTTC.

V and J are TRBV19 and TRBJ1-5; tentative D call: TRBD1 (5 bases). From germline, CDR1 is LNHDA and CDR2 SQIVND (reference sequence). The CDR3 loop spans 15 amino acids. V lost 7 bases and J 3 bases, leaving 16 bases between the germline ends. CDR3 protein: CASTFRGGPNQPQHF. The CDR3 DNA sequence: TGTGCCAGTACTTTTCGGGGGGGACCCAATCAGCCCCAGCATTTT.

CDR3 in DNA: TGCGCCAGCAGCCAAGATAACGGGTATGAAGCTTTCTTT. Residues: CASSQDNGYEAFF. This rearrangement joins TRBV4-3 to TRBJ1-1; D is uncertain. Germline V gene lookup returns CDR1 LGHNA and CDR2 YSLEER. The CDR3 has 13 amino acids. Between the trimmed V and J ends, which lost 0 bases and 7 bases, there was a span of 9 bases.

This sequence joins TRBV27 and TRBJ2-1; 9 bases are shared with TRBD2. The V gene's germline CDR1 is MNHEY and CDR2 SMNVEV (reference sequence). V shed 3 bases, J shed 7 bases, and the junction held 10 bases outside the gene matches. The CDR3 spans 16 residues. CDR3: CASSFSGGRAINEQFF. In nucleotides, the CDR3 is TGTGCCAGCAGTTTCTCCGGCGGGAGGGCGATTAATGAGCAGTTCTTC.

V usage is TRBV6-6 and J usage is TRBJ1-1; 10 nucleotides line up with TRBD1. Unmatched junction bases numbered 7, after V lost 6 bases and J lost 12 bases. The CDR3 contains 12 residues. Germline V lookup: CDR1 MNHNY, CDR2 SVGAGI (reference sequence). CDR3 DNA sequence: TGTGCCAGCAGATCAGGGGACAGGGGAACTTTCTTT. Its translation is CASRSGDRGTFF.

The chain recombines TRBV7-2 with TRBJ2-3; D unclear. Germline CDR1 and CDR2: SGHTA and FQGNSA. V lost 5 bases and J lost 5, with 14 bases in between. This CDR3 has 14 residues. CDR3 region: CASSRSPKRDTQYF. The CDR3 nucleotides are TGTGCCAGCAGCCGAAGTCCAAAGAGAGATACGCAGTATTTT.

The V gene is TRBV5-4, the J gene TRBJ2-6; D not certain. The CDR3 runs 18 residues. Per the germline V gene, CDR1 is SGHNT and CDR2 is YYREEE (reference sequence). V was trimmed by 7 bases and J by 0 bases, leaving 20 bases between them. DNA for the CDR3: TGTGCCAGCTCCGACCCCTCGGCGGCGTACTCTGGGGCCAACGTCCTGACTTTC. This encodes CASSDPSAAYSGANVLTF.

The V gene is TRBV9, the J gene TRBJ2-1; maybe TRBD1 (6 bases). The CDR3 contains 16 residues. Germline V gene sequence: CDR1 SGDLS, CDR2 YYNGEE. V lost 3 bases, J lost 0 bases, and 13 bases lay in between. The CDR3 is CASSARDMSSYNEQFF. The DNA for the CDR3 is TGTGCCAGCAGCGCCCGGGACATGAGCTCCTACAATGAGCAGTTCTTC.

The chain combines TRBV2 with TRBJ2-7; 7 nucleotides align to TRBD1. This CDR3 has 13 amino acids. J lost 1 base, V lost 4 bases, and 1 base had no gene match. CDR1 and CDR2 from the germline V gene are SNHLY and FYNNEI. The CDR3 coding sequence is TGTGCCAGCAGTGCGGGACAGTCCTACGAGCAGTACTTC. Its translation: CASSAGQSYEQYF.

This clone showed up just a few times. The chain uses TRBV2 and TRBJ2-1, with a tentative D call TRBD2 (5 bases). Germline V gene lookup returns CDR1 SNHLY and CDR2 FYNNEI. The CDR3 covers 13 residues. V was pared by 5 bases and J by 7 bases, with 12 bases between. CDR3 coding DNA: TGTGCCAGCAGTTTAGACTACACGAATGAGCAGTTCTTC. Protein sequence: CASSLDYTNEQFF.

This chain uses TRBV27 with TRBJ1-2; tentatively, D is TRBD1 (6 bases). The V and J ends lost 4 bases and 4 bases respectively, with 10 bases between them. Germline V gene data show CDR1 as MNHEY and CDR2 as SMNVEV (reference sequence). The length of the CDR3 is 13 residues. The CDR3 protein is CASSSQGFYGYTF. The CDR3 coding sequence is TGTGCCAGCAGTTCGCAGGGGTTCTATGGCTACACCTTC.

The chain uses TRBV11-2 and TRBJ2-7; 8 positions match TRBD2. The germline V gene has CDR1 SGHAT and CDR2 FQNNGV. This CDR3 is built from 15 residues. V lost 4 bases to trimming and J lost 3 bases; unmatched junction nucleotides: 8. The CDR3 region is CASSSNPGTSYEQYF. The CDR3, as DNA: TGTGCCAGCAGCTCGAACCCCGGGACTAGCTACGAGCAGTACTTC.

The rearrangement links TRBV2 to TRBJ1-2; 7 bases map to TRBD1. J lost 13 bases, V lost 4 bases, and 9 bases had no gene match. In germline, CDR1 is SNHLY, CDR2 FYNNEI. The CDR3 is 12 residues long. CDR3 nucleotide sequence: TGTGCCAGCAGTGGGGACAGCGACCCCGGCACCTTC. Translation: CASSGDSDPGTF.

The gene calls are TRBV4-2 and TRBJ2-5, with D perhaps matching TRBD1 (5 bases). This CDR3 has 17 amino acids. Trimming removed 0 bases at V and 1 base at J, with 15 bases between. In germline, CDR1 is LGHNA, CDR2 YNFKEQ. CDR3 DNA: TGTGCCAGCAGCCAAGAAGGCAGGGCCCTCCCCCAAGAGACCCAGTACTTC. Its protein product is CASSQEGRALPQETQYF.

This sequence joins TRBV5-1 and TRBJ1-3; 7 positions match TRBD1. The V and J ends lost 4 bases and 1 base, in that order; junction bases with no gene match: 5. There are 15 residues in the CDR3. Germline CDR1 is SGHRS and CDR2 is YFSETQ. This CDR3 reads CASSPTGRSGNTIYF. Written as DNA, the CDR3 is TGCGCCAGCAGCCCGACAGGGCGGTCTGGAAACACCATATATTTT.

The chain employs TRBV18 and TRBJ2-5, with a weak D call TRBD2 (5 bases). The germline V gene has CDR1 KGHSH and CDR2 LQKENI. V dropped 1 base and J dropped 3 bases, with 9 bases sitting between them. The CDR3 runs to 14 residues. CDR3 region: CASSPRWGEETQYF. In nucleotides, the CDR3 is TGTGCCAGCTCACCACGATGGGGAGAAGAGACCCAGTACTTC.

The chain combines TRBV6-1 with TRBJ2-2; possibly TRBD1 for D (6 bases). There are 15 residues in the CDR3. Germline CDR1 MNHNS, CDR2 SASEGT. Trimming cost V 8 bases and J 7 bases, with 20 bases left between them. The CDR3 DNA follows: TGTGCCAGCGATTGGGCAGGGGAAATGGGCGGGGAGCTGTTTTTT. It yields the protein CASDWAGEMGGELFF.

This clone was picked up one time. The gene calls are TRBV2 and TRBJ2-1, with 9 bases aligning to TRBD2. J was trimmed by 5 bases and V by 6 bases; bases with no gene match: 8. The length of the CDR3 is 15 residues. CDR1 and CDR2 (germline): SNHLY, FYNNEI. The CDR3 DNA follows: TGTGCCAGCAGGAAGATGGGACTAGCCGACAATGAGCAGTTCTTC. This gives the protein CASRKMGLADNEQFF.

V gene TRBV28 combines with J gene TRBJ2-3; 8 nucleotides match TRBD2. This CDR3 contains 16 residues. Looked up from germline, CDR1 is MDHEN and CDR2 is SYDVKM. The V segment lost 2 bases and the J segment 4 bases; nucleotides outside the gene matches: 8. This CDR3 reads CASSLRGGRGPDTQYF. The CDR3 DNA is TGTGCCAGCAGTTTACGGGGGGGACGGGGCCCAGATACGCAGTATTTT.

This rearrangement joins TRBV7-8 to TRBJ1-5; a weak D match, TRBD1 (6 bases). V shed 2 bases and J shed 4 bases, with 12 bases lying between them. The CDR3 length is 15 residues. The V gene's germline CDR1 is SGHVS and CDR2 FQNEAQ. CDR3 residues: CASSLPGAPNQPQHF. The CDR3 DNA reads TGTGCCAGCAGCTTACCAGGGGCCCCTAATCAGCCCCAGCATTTT.

The J gene is TRBJ2-5, the V gene TRBV29-1, with 7 nucleotides matching TRBD2. The CDR3 runs to 11 residues. V lost 6 bases, J lost 2 bases, and 0 bases stayed unmatched. Germline CDR1 reads SQVTM; CDR2 reads ANQGSEA. As DNA, the CDR3 is TGCAGCGTAGCGGGGCAAGAGACCCAGTACTTC. Protein sequence: CSVAGQETQYF.